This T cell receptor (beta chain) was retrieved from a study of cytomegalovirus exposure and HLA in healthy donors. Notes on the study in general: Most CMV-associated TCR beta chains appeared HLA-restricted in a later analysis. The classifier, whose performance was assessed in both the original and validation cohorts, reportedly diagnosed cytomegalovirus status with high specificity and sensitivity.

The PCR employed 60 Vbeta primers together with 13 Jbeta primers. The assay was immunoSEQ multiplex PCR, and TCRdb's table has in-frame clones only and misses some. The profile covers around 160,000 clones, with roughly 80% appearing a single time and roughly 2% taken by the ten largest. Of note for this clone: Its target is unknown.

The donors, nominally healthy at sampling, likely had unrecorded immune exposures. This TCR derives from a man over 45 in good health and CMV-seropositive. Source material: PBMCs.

The CDR3 here is CASSRTGRNTEAFF. The DNA for the CDR3 is TGTGCCAGCAGCCGGACAGGGAGGAACACTGAAGCTTTCTTT. The gene calls are TRBV2 and TRBJ1-1; the match to TRBD1 covers 8 bases. The CDR3 loop spans 14 amino acids. CDR1 is SNHLY, CDR2 FYNNEI, per germline. Trimming at V came to 6 bases and at J to 1 base, leaving 4 bases not matched to a gene.